This TCR beta chain comes out of a study of blood T cell repertoires in COVID-19. Study-level background: Samples representing acute and convalescent COVID-19 were sourced from the United States, Italy and Spain. PBMCs, B-cell-depleted T cells, or T cells were the source of the cDNA or gDNA that made up the material.

Original processing notes: For nucleated cells, counts were estimated from reference gene primer amplification. Only in-frame clones appear in the TCRdb table, and some are missing; sequencing was by immunoSEQ multiplex PCR. The V and J calls and clone size come from that table; D and trimming were worked out from the DNA. Altogether some 300,000 clones are present, approximately 89% being singletons, with the ten largest covering roughly 6.9%. The CDR3 runs to 14 residues. The V and J ends lost 5 bases and 3 bases respectively, with 11 bases between them. Looked up from germline, CDR1 is SGHVS and CDR2 is FQNEAQ.

The sequence was collected from a woman in her twenties or thirties who had recovered from COVID-19. The sequenced sample consisted of peripheral blood. V and J are TRBV7-8 and TRBJ2-1; D may be TRBD2 (6 bases). CDR3 amino acids: CASSNPGLYNEQFF. The CDR3 region has the DNA TGTGCCAGCAGCAACCCGGGACTCTACAATGAGCAGTTCTTC.